This T cell receptor beta chain was identified during a study of early T cells in non-severe SARS-CoV-2 infection. This clonotype has ten or more counts. Each CDR3 protein is one row after TCRdb ran MiXCR on the 5' RACE reads. This sample has thousands of distinct CDR3 sequences, with 4.8% found just once. The CDR3 covers 15 residues. Unmatched junction bases numbered 10, after V lost 4 bases and J lost 7 bases. Germline V gene data show CDR1 as MDHEN and CDR2 as SYDVKM. Sequencing was done on a sample of whole blood. The chain recombines TRBV28 with TRBJ1-5, with 7 bases aligning to TRBD1. The TCR comes from an adult who was a healthcare worker with PCR-confirmed SARS-CoV-2 infection or an uninfected control (not recorded which). The CDR3 DNA follows: TGTGCCAGCAGTTCCCCCCGACAGGGAGAACAGCCCCAGCATTTT. This gives the protein CASSSPRQGEQPQHF. Drawing the rest from reference TRBV28 and TRBJ1-5, the complete variable domain is DVKVTQSSRYLVKRTGEKVFLECVQDMDHENMFWYRQDPGLGLRLIYFSYDVKMKEKGDIPEGYSVSREKKERFSLILESASTNQTSMYLCASSSPRQGEQPQHFGDGTRLSIL.